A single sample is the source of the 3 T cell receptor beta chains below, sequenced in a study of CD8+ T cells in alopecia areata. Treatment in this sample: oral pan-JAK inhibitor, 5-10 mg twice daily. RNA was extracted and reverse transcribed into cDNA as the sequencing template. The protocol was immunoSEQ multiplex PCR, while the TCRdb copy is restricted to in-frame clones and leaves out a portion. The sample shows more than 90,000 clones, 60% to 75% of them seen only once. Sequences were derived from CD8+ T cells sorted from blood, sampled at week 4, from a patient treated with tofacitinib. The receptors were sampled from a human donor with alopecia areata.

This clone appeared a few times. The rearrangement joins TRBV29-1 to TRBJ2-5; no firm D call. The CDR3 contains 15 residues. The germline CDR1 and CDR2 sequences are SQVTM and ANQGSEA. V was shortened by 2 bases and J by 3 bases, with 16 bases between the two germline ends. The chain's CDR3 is CSVEFGVPSKETQYF. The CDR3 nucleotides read TGCAGCGTTGAATTTGGGGTTCCGTCTAAAGAGACCCAGTACTTC.

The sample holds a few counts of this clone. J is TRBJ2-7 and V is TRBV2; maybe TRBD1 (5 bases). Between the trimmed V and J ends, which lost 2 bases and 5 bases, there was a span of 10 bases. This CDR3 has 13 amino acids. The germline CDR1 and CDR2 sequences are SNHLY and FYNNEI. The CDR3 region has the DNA TGTGCCAGCAGTGAATACAGGATCCACGAGCAGTACTTC. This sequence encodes CASSEYRIHEQYF.

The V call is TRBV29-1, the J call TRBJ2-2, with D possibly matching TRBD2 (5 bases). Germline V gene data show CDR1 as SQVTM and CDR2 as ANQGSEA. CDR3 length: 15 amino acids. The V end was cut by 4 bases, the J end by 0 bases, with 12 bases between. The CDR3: CSVVLRDTNTGELFF. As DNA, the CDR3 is TGCAGCGTTGTCTTGAGGGATACGAACACCGGGGAGCTGTTTTTT.